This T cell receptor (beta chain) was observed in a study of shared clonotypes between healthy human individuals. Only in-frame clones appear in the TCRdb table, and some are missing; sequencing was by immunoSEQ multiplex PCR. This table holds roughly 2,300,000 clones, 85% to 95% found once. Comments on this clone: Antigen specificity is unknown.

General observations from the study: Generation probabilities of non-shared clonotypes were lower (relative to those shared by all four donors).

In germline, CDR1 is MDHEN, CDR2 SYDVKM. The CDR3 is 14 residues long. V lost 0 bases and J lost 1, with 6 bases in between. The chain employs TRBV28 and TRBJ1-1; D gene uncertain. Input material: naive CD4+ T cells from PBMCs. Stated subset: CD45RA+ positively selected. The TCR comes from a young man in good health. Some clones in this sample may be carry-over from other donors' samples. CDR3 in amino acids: CASSLWRTNTEAFF. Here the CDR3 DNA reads TGTGCCAGCAGTTTATGGCGGACGAACACTGAAGCTTTCTTT.